This entry concerns a single TCR beta chain. Germline V lookup: CDR1 SQVTM, CDR2 ANQGSEA. V trimming: 5 bases; J trimming: 1 base; junction bases outside the gene matches: 8. The CDR3 has 15 amino acids. This sample stems from a study of shared T cell receptors in the human thymus. Produced via immunoSEQ multiplex PCR; TCRdb's table is partial and in-frame only. The repertoire has approximately 400,000 clones, approximately 95% of them found once; the top ten carry around 0.018%. The clonotype comes from a human donor. The rearrangement links TRBV29-1 to TRBJ2-7; TRBD1 matches at 10 bases. The sequencing sample was made of thymocytes. The CDR3 here is CSVRRPGQGSYEQYF. The DNA for the CDR3 is TGCAGCGTTAGGAGACCGGGACAGGGGTCCTACGAGCAGTACTTC.